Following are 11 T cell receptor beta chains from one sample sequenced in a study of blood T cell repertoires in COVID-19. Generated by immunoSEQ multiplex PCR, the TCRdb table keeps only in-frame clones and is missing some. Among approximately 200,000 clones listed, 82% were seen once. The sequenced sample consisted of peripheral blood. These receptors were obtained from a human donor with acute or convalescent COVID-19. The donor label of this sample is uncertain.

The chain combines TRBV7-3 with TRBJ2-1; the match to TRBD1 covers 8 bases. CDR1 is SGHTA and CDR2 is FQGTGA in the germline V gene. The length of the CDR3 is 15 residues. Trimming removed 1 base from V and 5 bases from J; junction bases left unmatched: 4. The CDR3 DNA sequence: TGTGCCAGCAGCTTAATGGGGACAGGCAACAATGAGCAGTTCTTC. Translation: CASSLMGTGNNEQFF.

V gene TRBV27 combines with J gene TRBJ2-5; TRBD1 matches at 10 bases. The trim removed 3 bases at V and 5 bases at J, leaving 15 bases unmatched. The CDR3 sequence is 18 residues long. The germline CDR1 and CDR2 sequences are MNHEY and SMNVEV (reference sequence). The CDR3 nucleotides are TGTGCCAGCAGTTTCAGGGCACCGCAGACAGGGGGCGTGGAGACCCAGTACTTC. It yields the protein CASSFRAPQTGGVETQYF.

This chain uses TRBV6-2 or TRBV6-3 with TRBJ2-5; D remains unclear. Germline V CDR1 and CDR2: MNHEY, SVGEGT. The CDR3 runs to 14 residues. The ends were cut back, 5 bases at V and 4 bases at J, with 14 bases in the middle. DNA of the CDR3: TGTGCCAGCAGTCAAGCGCTAGGTTTAGAGACCCAGTACTTC. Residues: CASSQALGLETQYF.

The CDR3 is CSVGGTGELFF. The DNA of the CDR3 is TGCAGCGTTGGAGGCACCGGGGAGCTGTTTTTT. V gene TRBV29-1 combines with J gene TRBJ2-2; D unresolved. The CDR3 runs to 11 residues. V was shortened by 4 bases and J by 4 bases, with 4 bases between the two germline ends. In germline, CDR1 is SQVTM, CDR2 ANQGSEA.

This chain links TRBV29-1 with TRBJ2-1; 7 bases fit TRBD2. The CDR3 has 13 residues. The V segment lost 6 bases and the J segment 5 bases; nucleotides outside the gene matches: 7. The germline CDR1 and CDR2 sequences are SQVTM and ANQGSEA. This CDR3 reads CSVLSGIHNEQFF. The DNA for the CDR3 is TGCAGCGTATTGAGCGGGATTCACAATGAGCAGTTCTTC.

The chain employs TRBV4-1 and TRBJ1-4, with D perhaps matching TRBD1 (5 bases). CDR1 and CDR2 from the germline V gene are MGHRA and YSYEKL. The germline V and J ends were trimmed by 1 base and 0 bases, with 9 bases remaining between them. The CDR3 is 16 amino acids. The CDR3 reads CASSQVWGATNEKLFF. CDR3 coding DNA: TGCGCCAGCAGCCAAGTTTGGGGGGCAACTAATGAAAAACTGTTTTTT.

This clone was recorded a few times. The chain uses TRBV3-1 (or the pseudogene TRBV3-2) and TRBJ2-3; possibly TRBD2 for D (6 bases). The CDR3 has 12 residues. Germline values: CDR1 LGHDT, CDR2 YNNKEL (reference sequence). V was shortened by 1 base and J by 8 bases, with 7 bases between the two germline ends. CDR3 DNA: TGTGCCAGCAGCCAAGGGAGGGTTACGCAGTATTTT. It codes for CASSQGRVTQYF.

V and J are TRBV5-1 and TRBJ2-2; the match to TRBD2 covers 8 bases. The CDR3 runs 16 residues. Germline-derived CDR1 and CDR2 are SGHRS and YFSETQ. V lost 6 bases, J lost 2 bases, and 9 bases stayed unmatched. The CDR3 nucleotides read TGCGCCAGCAACGATCCGGGGGGGTCTAACACCGGGGAGCTGTTTTTT. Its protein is CASNDPGGSNTGELFF.

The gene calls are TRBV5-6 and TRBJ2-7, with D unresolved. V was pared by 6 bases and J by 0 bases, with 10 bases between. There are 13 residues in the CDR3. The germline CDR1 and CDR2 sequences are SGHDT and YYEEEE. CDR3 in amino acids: CASTKRSSYEQYF. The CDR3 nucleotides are TGTGCCAGCACCAAGCGTAGCTCCTACGAGCAGTACTTC.

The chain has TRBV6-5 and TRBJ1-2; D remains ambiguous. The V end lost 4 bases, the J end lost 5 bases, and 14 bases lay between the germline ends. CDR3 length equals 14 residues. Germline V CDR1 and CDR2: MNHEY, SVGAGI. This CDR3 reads CASSFLFEGYGYTF. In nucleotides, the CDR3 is TGTGCCAGCAGTTTTCTATTCGAGGGATATGGCTACACCTTC.

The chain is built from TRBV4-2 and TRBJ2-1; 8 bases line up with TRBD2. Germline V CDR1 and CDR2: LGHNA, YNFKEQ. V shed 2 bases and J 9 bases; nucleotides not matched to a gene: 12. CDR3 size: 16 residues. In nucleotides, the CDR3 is TGTGCCAGCAGCCAATCCGGGACTAGAAGTAATGGTGAGCAGTTCTTC. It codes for CASSQSGTRSNGEQFF.